This TCR beta chain derives from a study of T cell repertoires in cytomegalovirus infection. Study context: Shared public TCR beta signatures pointed to both CMV infection and a matching HLA type.

The germline gives CDR1 LNHDA, CDR2 SQIVND (reference sequence). This CDR3 spans 14 amino acids. V shed 7 bases and J 9 bases; nucleotides not matched to a gene: 6. Study-wide results and limits: In two of eight donors, the top clonotype was HLA-C-restricted CMV-specific. The cumulative frequency of public TCR beta families identified carriers of CMV plus the relevant HLA.

This clonotype appeared a few times. The antigen is unknown. A single record per CDR3 protein comes from TCRdb applying MiXCR to the reads. The sample carries approximately 100,000 distinct CDR3 sequences, over 40% recorded once. This chain connects TRBV19 to TRBJ1-6; 10 nucleotides line up with TRBD1. Here the sequenced sample was CD8+ T cells from cultured PBMCs, taken from culture after CMV antigen stimulation. The source of this sequence is a human donor in good health (CMV status not recorded). Some clones in this sample may be carry-over from other donors' samples. The DNA of the CDR3 is TGTGCCAGTACGGACAGGGGGATAGGTTCACCCCTCCACTTT. Residues: CASTDRGIGSPLHF.